This T cell receptor beta chain originates from a study of blood T cell repertoires in COVID-19. Study-wide background: Sites in the United States, Italy and Spain provided acute and convalescent COVID-19 samples. PBMCs, B-cell-depleted T cells, or T cells were the source of the cDNA or gDNA that made up the material.

In the original processing: Estimated nucleated cell counts came from reference gene primer amplification. Repertoires were generated with immunoSEQ multiplex PCR, while TCRdb's copy carries only in-frame clones and drops some. V and J calls and clone size are copied from that table; D and trimming were computed from the DNA. The sample lists more than 90,000 clones; 82% were seen once. The germline gives CDR1 LNHDA, CDR2 SQIVND (reference sequence). The CDR3 loop spans 15 amino acids. V lost 8 bases and J lost 1; bases outside the gene matches: 8. The sample taken for sequencing was peripheral blood. The chain is built from TRBV19 and TRBJ1-5; TRBD1 matches 7 bases. The TCR was taken from a man between 65 and 85 years old with acute or convalescent COVID-19. The CDR3 sequence: CASFQGGKSNQPQHF. The CDR3 nucleotides read TGTGCCAGTTTCCAGGGGGGCAAAAGCAATCAGCCCCAGCATTTT.